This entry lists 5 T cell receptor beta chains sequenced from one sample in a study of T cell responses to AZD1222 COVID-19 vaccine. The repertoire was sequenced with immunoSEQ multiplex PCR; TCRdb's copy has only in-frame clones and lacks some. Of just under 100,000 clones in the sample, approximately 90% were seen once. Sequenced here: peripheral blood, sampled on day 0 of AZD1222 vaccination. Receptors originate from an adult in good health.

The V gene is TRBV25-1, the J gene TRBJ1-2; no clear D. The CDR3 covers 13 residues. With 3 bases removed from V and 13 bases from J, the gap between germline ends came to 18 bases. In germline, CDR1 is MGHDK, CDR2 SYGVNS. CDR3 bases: TGTGCCAGCAGTGACCAGAACTCACTGCCTCGCACCTTC. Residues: CASSDQNSLPRTF.

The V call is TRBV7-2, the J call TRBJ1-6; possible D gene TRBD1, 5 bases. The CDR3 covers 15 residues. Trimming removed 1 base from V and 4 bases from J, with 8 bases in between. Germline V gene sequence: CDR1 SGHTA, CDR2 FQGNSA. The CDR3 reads CASSLGQRYNSPLHF. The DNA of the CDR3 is TGTGCCAGCAGCTTAGGACAGCGTTATAATTCACCCCTCCACTTT.

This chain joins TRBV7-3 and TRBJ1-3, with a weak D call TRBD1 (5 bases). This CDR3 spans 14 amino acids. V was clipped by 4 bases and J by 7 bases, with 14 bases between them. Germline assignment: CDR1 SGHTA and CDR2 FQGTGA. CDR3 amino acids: CASSSGPSGNTIYF. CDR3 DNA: TGTGCCAGCAGCTCGGGACCGTCAGGGAACACCATATATTTT. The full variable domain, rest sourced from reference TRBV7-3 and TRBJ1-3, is GAGVSQTPSNKVTEKGKYVELRCDPISGHTALYWYRQSLGQGPEFLIYFQGTGAADDSGLPNDRFFAVRPEGSVSTLKIQRTERGDSAVYLCASSSGPSGNTIYFGEGSWLTVV.

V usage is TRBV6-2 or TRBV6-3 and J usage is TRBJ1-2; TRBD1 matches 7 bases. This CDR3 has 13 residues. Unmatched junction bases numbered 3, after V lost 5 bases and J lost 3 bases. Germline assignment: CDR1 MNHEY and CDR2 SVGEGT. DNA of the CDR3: TGTGCCAGCAGTCAAGACAGGGACTATGGCTACACCTTC. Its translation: CASSQDRDYGYTF.

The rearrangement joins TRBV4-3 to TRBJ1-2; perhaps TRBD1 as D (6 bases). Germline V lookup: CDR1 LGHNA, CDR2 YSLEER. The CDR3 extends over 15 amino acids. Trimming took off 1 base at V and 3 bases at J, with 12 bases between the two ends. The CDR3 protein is CASSQGNRVDYGYTF. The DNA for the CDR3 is TGCGCCAGCAGCCAAGGGAACAGGGTTGACTATGGCTACACCTTC.